This T cell receptor beta chain was captured in a study of shared clonotypes between healthy human individuals. Study conclusions and caveats: For sorted subsets, rarefaction showed incomplete sequencing despite large depth.

Turning to this clone: Its antigen is currently unknown.

Every donor was a Caucasian adult from Nashville, Tennessee. The authors loaded 150 to 250 ng DNA, tens of thousands of T cell genomes, into sorted-subset replicate PCRs. The method was immunoSEQ multiplex PCR; TCRdb's version includes in-frame clones alone and lacks a portion of them. The repertoire holds roughly 300,000 clones, with about 73% as singletons. The CDR3 covers 14 residues. V was shortened by 3 bases and J by 10 bases, with 15 bases between the two germline ends. The germline V gene encodes CDR1 MDHEN and CDR2 SYDVKM. Input material: memory CD4+ T cells sorted from blood. Subset specified: CD45RA-negative fraction. This chain connects TRBV28 to TRBJ1-4, with a weak D call TRBD1 (5 bases). The receptor was isolated from a man aged 25-45 years in good health. This chain's CDR3 is CASSFMGGVGKLFF. The DNA of the CDR3 is TGTGCCAGCAGTTTTATGGGAGGGGTCGGAAAACTGTTTTTT.